The following is a T cell receptor (beta chain) sequence with its context. No antigen is known for it. The germline V gene encodes CDR1 MGHRA and CDR2 YSYEKL. Trimming stripped 5 bases from V and 6 bases from J, with 16 bases between. The CDR3 runs to 14 residues. The data belong to a study of Tregs in tolerant kidney transplant recipients. The study's findings and limits: Activated donor B cell expansion appeared to reveal the most relevant donor-specific TCRbeta repertoire. Biological reproducibility was not directly addressed, but technical replication error appeared minimal. Validation in larger populations is needed because few patients were studied.

Unstimulated regulatory T cells (CD4+CD25+CD127-), CD4+CD25- non-regulatory cells, CD4 and CD8 cells were FACS-sorted from thawed PBMCs. Measured with immunoSEQ multiplex PCR; TCRdb has only the in-frame clones, and not every one. The profile shows about 240,000 clones, about four fifths of them singletons. This TCR came from a human donor in good health. The chain joins TRBV4-1 to TRBJ1-2; D uncertain. Source material: CD4+ T cells from blood. The CDR3 sequence is CASSYPLEGDGYTF. CDR3 bases: TGCGCCAGCAGCTACCCGTTGGAAGGAGATGGCTACACCTTC.